This T cell receptor beta chain was recovered during a study of blood T cell repertoires in COVID-19. The wider study: The origin of the acute and convalescent COVID-19 samples was the United States, Italy and Spain. T cells, B-cell-depleted T cells, or PBMCs provided the cDNA or gDNA that served as material.

Germline loops: CDR1 SGHRS, CDR2 YFSETQ. The CDR3 is 13 amino acids. Trimming removed 0 bases at V and 2 bases at J, with 6 bases between. Original analysis: From reference gene primer amplification, estimates of nucleated cell counts were derived. Sequencing used immunoSEQ multiplex PCR; TCRdb keeps in-frame clones, though not all of them. D and trimming come from the DNA, and the V and J calls and clone size come from that table. Of some 80,000 clones listed, 87% are singletons. The clonotype originates from a woman aged 45-60 years with active or convalescent COVID-19. Input material: peripheral blood. This chain connects TRBV5-1 to TRBJ2-7, with D possibly TRBD2 on 5 matching bases. CDR3 coding DNA: TGCGCCAGCAGCTTGGCCGGGACCTACGAGCAGTACTTC. As protein: CASSLAGTYEQYF.